This T cell receptor (beta chain) comes out of a study of T-cell reconstitution after alpha-beta-depleted transplantation in children. V lost 2 bases, J lost 0 bases, and 6 bases lay in between. The germline V gene has CDR1 DFQATT and CDR2 SNEGSKA (reference sequence). This CDR3 is 13 amino acids long. This sample's TCRbeta library carried unique molecular identifier barcodes. MiXCR, applied by TCRdb to the PCR reads, yields one record per CDR3 protein. The profile covers some 600,000 distinct CDR3 sequences, with roughly 17% appearing a single time and 0.85% to 1.3% taken by the ten largest. This clonotype was seen more than once but under ten times.

The receptor's source is a human donor who donated a stem cell graft to a child with acute myeloid leukemia. The V and J genes are TRBV20-1 and TRBJ2-3, with D hard to call. The starting material was PBMCs from the stem cell graft donor, obtained from the stem cell graft. CDR3 sequence: CSARRFSTDTQYF. The CDR3 nucleotides are TGCAGTGCTAGACGGTTTAGCACAGATACGCAGTATTTT.